Shown below are 20 T cell receptor beta chains from a single sample sequenced in a study of cytomegalovirus exposure and HLA in healthy donors. Both 60 Vbeta primers and 13 Jbeta primers went into the PCR. This table comes from immunoSEQ multiplex PCR, and its TCRdb copy is limited to in-frame clones, with some not included. Here the sample spans fewer than 110,000 clones, 65% to 80% being singletons. The sample comprised PBMCs. These receptors all come from a middle-aged woman in good health and CMV-seronegative.

The rearrangement links TRBV28 to TRBJ2-7; D call uncertain. Germline loops: CDR1 MDHEN, CDR2 SYDVKM. This CDR3 has 11 amino acids. Trimming left V 5 bases short and J 2 bases short, with 4 bases between. The CDR3 DNA reads TGTGCCAGCAGTCCCGCCTACGAGCAGTACTTC. This gives the protein CASSPAYEQYF.

This clone was seen a handful of times. The J gene is TRBJ2-3, the V gene TRBV10-3; D remains ambiguous. Germline CDR1 reads ENHRY; CDR2 reads SYGVKD. The CDR3 totals 14 residues. V lost 3 bases to trimming and J lost 6 bases, with 13 bases between them. The DNA of the CDR3 is TGTGCCATCAGTGACGGAGCCACCGGGGATACGCAGTATTTT. Translation gives CAISDGATGDTQYF.

The chain employs TRBV5-3 and TRBJ2-1, with D tentatively TRBD1 (5 bases). TRBV5-3 is an open reading frame whose function is uncertain. There are 13 residues in the CDR3. Deletions cut 3 bases from V and 6 bases from J, with 10 bases between. The CDR3 DNA reads TGTGCCAGAAGCTCAGCAGGGTCCAATGAGCAGTTCTTC. This encodes CARSSAGSNEQFF.

The chain couples TRBV2 to TRBJ2-5, with a tentative D call TRBD2 (7 bases). V lost 6 bases, J lost 4 bases, and 18 bases lay in between. The germline gives CDR1 SNHLY, CDR2 FYNNEI. There are 15 residues in the CDR3. In DNA, the CDR3 is TGTGCCAGCAGCGGCGTGGGGGGGGCTGGAGAGACCCAGTACTTC. It codes for CASSGVGGAGETQYF.

There are a few counts of this clone. V gene TRBV28 combines with J gene TRBJ2-1; TRBD1 is a possible D gene (5 bases). The length of the CDR3 is 13 residues. CDR1 is MDHEN, CDR2 SYDVKM, per germline. Trimming shortened V by 4 bases and J by 15 bases, and 19 bases separated the two germline ends. The CDR3 region has the DNA TGTGCCAGCAGTTCCCAGGGATCAACGAGTCGGTTCTTC. It specifies CASSSQGSTSRFF.

The chain employs TRBV15 and TRBJ2-7, with 7 bases lining up with TRBD2. CDR1 is LNHNV, CDR2 YYDKDF, per germline (reference sequence). The V gene end was trimmed by 0 bases and the J gene end by 5 bases; junction bases not matched to a gene: 7. The CDR3 runs 15 residues. CDR3 bases: TGTGCCACCAGCAGAGATCTAGCGGTTAGCGACGAGCAGTACTTC. This codes for CATSRDLAVSDEQYF.

The V gene is TRBV11-2, the J gene TRBJ2-1; 9 nucleotides agree with TRBD2. The length of the CDR3 is 15 residues. Germline trimming cut 5 bases from V and 4 bases from J; bases unmatched to any gene: 6. Germline CDR1 is SGHAT and CDR2 is FQNNGV. DNA for the CDR3: TGTGCCAGCAGCACCAGTCTAGCGGGGTACAATGAGCAGTTCTTC. It translates to CASSTSLAGYNEQFF.

This clone has only a few counts. The genes are TRBV29-1 and TRBJ2-5; 8 positions match TRBD1. The CDR3 consists of 13 residues. The germline gives CDR1 SQVTM, CDR2 ANQGSEA. V lost 6 bases, J lost 0 bases, and 3 bases stayed unmatched. The CDR3 protein is CSVHRGNQETQYF. As DNA, the CDR3 is TGCAGCGTGCACAGGGGGAACCAAGAGACCCAGTACTTC.

This clone has a single count. V gene TRBV7-2 combines with J gene TRBJ1-3, with D hard to call. V was trimmed by 5 bases and J by 2 bases, leaving 16 bases between them. Per germline, CDR1 SGHTA and CDR2 FQGNSA. This CDR3 region has 16 residues. Here the CDR3 reads CASSPSIGSAGNTIYF. CDR3 coding DNA: TGTGCCAGCAGCCCATCTATCGGGTCGGCTGGAAACACCATATATTTT. The full variable domain, in which reference TRBV7-2 and TRBJ1-3 provide the parts outside the CDR3, is GAGVSQSPSNKVTEKGKDVELRCDPISGHTALYWYRQSLGQGLEFLIYFQGNSAPDKSGLPSDRFSAERTGGSVSTLTIQRTQQEDSAVYLCASSPSIGSAGNTIYFGEGSWLTVV.

CDR3 in amino acids: CAISPTQETQYF. As DNA, the CDR3 is TGTGCCATCAGTCCGACACAAGAGACCCAGTACTTC. This chain uses TRBV10-3 with TRBJ2-5; D unresolved. Trimming left V 5 bases short and J 2 bases short, with 6 bases between. Germline CDR1 ENHRY, CDR2 SYGVKD. The CDR3 totals 12 residues.

CDR3 in amino acids: CASSLGSGFSYEQYF. CDR3 DNA: TGTGCCAGCAGCTTGGGAAGCGGATTTTCTTACGAGCAGTACTTC. The chain combines TRBV7-2 with TRBJ2-7; D perhaps matches TRBD2 (5 bases). Trimming took off 3 bases at V and 4 bases at J, with 16 bases between the two ends. The length of the CDR3 is 15 residues. Germline lookup yields CDR1 SGHTA and CDR2 FQGNSA.

The J gene is TRBJ2-1, the V gene TRBV9, with 8 bases aligning to TRBD2. The CDR3 is 15 amino acids. V was pared by 0 bases and J by 5 bases, with 4 bases of the junction left unmatched. Germline values: CDR1 SGDLS, CDR2 YYNGEE. The CDR3 protein is CASSVAGGNHNEQFF. The CDR3 DNA sequence: TGTGCCAGCAGCGTAGCGGGAGGGAACCACAATGAGCAGTTCTTC.

This clone was detected a few times. The chain joins TRBV28 to TRBJ2-7; possibly TRBD1 for D (6 bases). The V end lost 6 bases, the J end lost 5 bases, and 23 bases lay between the germline ends. Looked up from germline, CDR1 is MDHEN and CDR2 is SYDVKM. The length of the CDR3 is 16 residues. CDR3 sequence reads: CASRYRDTAGSNEQYF. The DNA of the CDR3 is TGTGCCAGCAGGTACCGGGACACTGCTGGCTCGAACGAGCAGTACTTC.

The CDR3 region is CASSGQSSGNTIYF. CDR3 DNA sequence: TGTGCCAGCAGTGGACAAAGCTCTGGAAACACCATATATTTT. The rearrangement joins TRBV6-6 to TRBJ1-3; perhaps TRBD1 as D (5 bases). V lost 5 bases to trimming and J lost 0 bases, with 8 bases between them. This CDR3 is 14 amino acids long. The germline V gene encodes CDR1 MNHNY and CDR2 SVGAGI (reference sequence).

This clone appeared a few times. J is TRBJ2-5 and V is TRBV7-9, with D perhaps TRBD2 (6 bases). This CDR3 contains 17 residues. Trimming took off 0 bases at V and 4 bases at J, with 18 bases between the two ends. Germline lookup yields CDR1 SEHNR and CDR2 FQNEAQ (reference sequence). DNA for the CDR3: TGTGCCAGCAGCTTAGCGTACGGGGGAGTGGGGCGAGAGACCCAGTACTTC. Amino acids: CASSLAYGGVGRETQYF.

The chain carries TRBV11-3 and TRBJ2-1, with D uncertain. Germline loops: CDR1 SGHNT, CDR2 YENEEA. V was pared by 2 bases and J by 4 bases, with 6 bases between. This CDR3 has 13 amino acids. CDR3 loop: CASSLSLYNEQFF. The CDR3 DNA sequence: TGTGCCAGCAGCTTATCCCTTTACAATGAGCAGTTCTTC.

This chain links TRBV29-1 with TRBJ2-1, with 9 bases identical to TRBD2. Germline V CDR1 and CDR2: SQVTM, ANQGSEA. The CDR3 is made up of 14 amino acids. The V gene end was trimmed by 6 bases and the J gene end by 0 bases; junction bases not matched to a gene: 3. DNA for the CDR3: TGCAGCGTCCGACTAGCGGCCTCCTACAATGAGCAGTTCTTC. It specifies CSVRLAASYNEQFF.

This chain uses TRBV6-5 with TRBJ2-2, with D tentatively TRBD1 (6 bases). The CDR3 is 16 residues long. Trimming pared 4 bases from V and 2 bases from J, leaving 14 bases between. Germline CDR1 reads MNHEY; CDR2 reads SVGAGI. CDR3 sequence: CASSLTTGSNTGELFF. CDR3 nucleotides: TGTGCCAGCAGTTTAACGACAGGTTCAAACACCGGGGAGCTGTTTTTT.

This clone was counted once. V and J are TRBV9 and TRBJ2-1; TRBD2 matches 12 bases. CDR3 length: 16 residues. V lost 2 bases to trimming and J lost 6 bases; unmatched junction nucleotides: 6. Germline V gives CDR1 SGDLS, CDR2 YYNGEE. Written as DNA, the CDR3 is TGTGCCAGCAGCGTTCCACTAGCGGGAGGACCCAATGAGCAGTTCTTC. Translated, it gives CASSVPLAGGPNEQFF.

The chain combines TRBV6-1 with TRBJ1-2; the match to TRBD1 covers 10 bases. Germline CDR1 reads MNHNS; CDR2 reads SASEGT. The CDR3 is 19 amino acids. Trimming at V came to 2 bases and at J to 7 bases, leaving 19 bases not matched to a gene. CDR3 sequence (DNA): TGTGCCAGCAGTGAAATTACAACCAGGACAGGGGGTTATAGCCGTGGCTACACCTTC. Its translation: CASSEITTRTGGYSRGYTF.